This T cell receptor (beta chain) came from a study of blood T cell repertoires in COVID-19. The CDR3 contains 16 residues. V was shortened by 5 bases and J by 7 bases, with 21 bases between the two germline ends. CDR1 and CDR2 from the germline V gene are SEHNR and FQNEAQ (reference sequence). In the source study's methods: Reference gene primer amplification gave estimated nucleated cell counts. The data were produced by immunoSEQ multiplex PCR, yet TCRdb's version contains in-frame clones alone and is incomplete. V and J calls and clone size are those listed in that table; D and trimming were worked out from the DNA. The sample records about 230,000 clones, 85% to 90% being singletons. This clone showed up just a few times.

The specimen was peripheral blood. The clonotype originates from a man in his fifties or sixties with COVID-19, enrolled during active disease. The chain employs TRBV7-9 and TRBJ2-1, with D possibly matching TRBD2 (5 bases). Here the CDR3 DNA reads TGTGCCAGCAGCCGTCCCGAGCGGACGGGGTGGAATGAGCAGTTCTTC. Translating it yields CASSRPERTGWNEQFF.